Each of the 11 T cell receptor beta chains below was sequenced from the same sample in a study of T cells in Graves' hyperthyroidism and ophthalmopathy. Amplification of TCR beta CDR3 regions used RNA as the template. The TCR CDR3 was amplified in a first-round RT-PCR using the HTBI primer set. TCRdb processed the multiplex PCR reads anew with MiXCR; each CDR3 protein has one entry. The sample lists about 160,000 distinct CDR3 sequences; 9.4% were seen once. Input material: blood. These receptors all come from a young woman with Graves' hyperthyroidism that later progressed to Graves' ophthalmopathy.

This clonotype was recorded at least ten times. This sequence joins TRBV7-8 and TRBJ2-5; either TRBD1 or TRBD2 may fit D (5 bases each). The V and J ends lost 10 bases and 5 bases respectively, with 14 bases between them. The CDR3 consists of 12 residues. Germline V gene sequence: CDR1 SGHVS, CDR2 FQNEAQ. CDR3 protein: CAIGVGDETQYF. The CDR3 DNA reads TGTGCCATCGGGGTGGGGGATGAGACCCAGTACTTC.

This clonotype was recorded many times. This chain connects TRBV6-1 to TRBJ1-4; D unclear. V was pared by 3 bases and J by 7 bases, with 6 bases between. Germline V gene data show CDR1 as MNHNS and CDR2 as SASEGT. CDR3 length: 12 residues. CDR3 in amino acids: CASSEVFEKLFF. The CDR3 coding sequence is TGTGCCAGCAGTGAGGTTTTTGAAAAACTGTTTTTT.

This clonotype was detected ten times or more. J is TRBJ2-7 and V is TRBV18, with 10 bases identical to TRBD2. Per the germline V gene, CDR1 is KGHSH and CDR2 is LQKENI. The ends lost 3 bases at V and 4 bases at J; junction bases unmatched: 6. The CDR3 length is 15 residues. CDR3 residues: CASSPSTSGLYEQYF. The CDR3 DNA sequence: TGTGCCAGCTCACCTTCGACTAGCGGGTTATACGAGCAGTACTTC.

Ten or more counts support this clonotype. The V and J genes are TRBV12-3 or TRBV12-4 and TRBJ1-6; 7 bases line up with TRBD1. CDR3 size: 14 residues. With 7 bases clipped from V and 5 bases from J, the junction kept 5 bases outside the gene matches. In DNA, the CDR3 is TGTGCCAGCACCGTAACAGGGGATAATTCACCCCTCCACTTT. Translation: CASTVTGDNSPLHF.

This clonotype was seen at least ten times. This chain joins TRBV28 and TRBJ1-5; 9 bases match TRBD1. This CDR3 spans 15 amino acids. Looked up from germline, CDR1 is MDHEN and CDR2 is SYDVKM. With 3 bases clipped from V and 4 bases from J, the junction kept 4 bases outside the gene matches. CDR3 amino acids: CASSFGTGWNQPQHF. Written as DNA, the CDR3 is TGTGCCAGCAGTTTCGGGACAGGGTGGAATCAGCCCCAGCATTTT.

This clonotype was recorded many times. The CDR3 DNA reads as TGTGCCAGCAGTTTGGGAGGGGACTATGGCTACACCTTC. This sequence encodes CASSLGGDYGYTF. V is TRBV27 and J is TRBJ1-2; possibly TRBD1 for D (5 bases). Trimming removed 3 bases from V and 3 bases from J, with 8 bases in between. This CDR3 contains 13 residues. Germline CDR1 MNHEY, CDR2 SMNVEV (reference sequence).

This clonotype occurred many times. The chain is built from TRBV29-1 and TRBJ2-2, with 8 bases aligning to TRBD2. J lost 6 bases, V lost 4 bases, and 10 bases had no gene match. Germline V CDR1 and CDR2: SQVTM, ANQGSEA. CDR3 length: 15 residues. CDR3 protein: CSVGIGTSLAGELFF. The CDR3, as DNA: TGCAGCGTTGGAATAGGGACTAGTTTAGCCGGGGAGCTGTTTTTT.

The V gene is TRBV9, the J gene TRBJ2-1; 9 nucleotides match TRBD2. V lost 3 bases and J lost 3; bases outside the gene matches: 7. From germline, CDR1 is SGDLS and CDR2 YYNGEE. The CDR3 extends over 16 amino acids. The DNA of the CDR3 is TGTGCCAGCAGCGCCCGGACTAGCGCGAACTACAATGAGCAGTTCTTC. Encoded protein: CASSARTSANYNEQFF.

This clonotype is deemed medium-sized. The CDR3 loop reads CASSPNQPQHF. CDR3 nucleotide sequence: TGTGCCAGCAGCCCAAATCAGCCCCAGCATTTT. The chain is built from TRBV6-2 or TRBV6-3 and TRBJ1-5; no clear D gene. Germline V gene data show CDR1 as MNHEY and CDR2 as SVGEGT. The V gene lost 6 bases and the J gene lost 4 bases, with 4 bases spanning the gap. This CDR3 is built from 11 residues.

The CDR3: CSARFLETGESNQPQHF. CDR3 nucleotide sequence: TGCAGTGCTAGATTTCTTGAGACAGGGGAAAGCAATCAGCCCCAGCATTTT. V is TRBV20-1 and J is TRBJ1-5; the match to TRBD1 covers 8 bases. The trim removed 2 bases at V and 1 base at J, leaving 10 bases unmatched. Germline values: CDR1 DFQATT, CDR2 SNEGSKA (reference sequence). CDR3 length: 17 amino acids.

This clonotype has at least ten counts. The rearrangement joins TRBV10-2 to TRBJ1-4; D gene unclear. The CDR3 is 13 residues long. V lost 6 bases, J lost 6 bases, and 11 bases lay in between. Germline V lookup: CDR1 WSHSY, CDR2 SAAADI. This CDR3 is CASSLTPDEKLFF. The CDR3 DNA reads as TGCGCCAGCAGCCTCACCCCCGATGAAAAACTGTTTTTT.